The entry that follows covers one T cell receptor (beta chain) sequence. Generated by immunoSEQ multiplex PCR, the TCRdb table keeps only in-frame clones and is missing some. Of more than 70,000 clones listed, almost 85% are singletons. This sample is drawn from a study of OX40 agonist ivuxolimab in advanced cancers. This receptor was taken from an adult with an advanced solid tumor such as melanoma, head and neck, liver or kidney cancer. This sample comprised CD4+ or CD8+ T cells sorted from blood, obtained in a trial of the OX40 agonist ivuxolimab.

The CDR3 loop reads CASSRQGDQPQHF. The CDR3 DNA sequence: TGTGCCAGCAGCAGGCAGGGGGACCAGCCCCAGCATTTT. The chain employs TRBV13 and TRBJ1-5; 7 positions match TRBD1. The CDR3 has 13 residues. V shed 5 bases, J shed 7 bases, and the junction held 5 bases outside the gene matches. In germline, CDR1 is PRHDT, CDR2 FYEKMQ (reference sequence).